The 15 T cell receptor beta chains below were found in one sample sequenced in a study of T-cell memory formation after mild COVID-19. TCRdb ran MiXCR on the 5' RACE reads and lists one entry per CDR3 protein. This table holds some 120,000 distinct CDR3 sequences, about 6.5% found once. Sample: PBMCs or a T cell subset sorted from them (not recorded which). The receptors derive from an adult woman who had mild COVID-19 (a few samples of this study predate the infection). Cell type and time point are not known.

V gene TRBV20-1 combines with J gene TRBJ2-5; D might be TRBD2 (7 bases). The germline V gene encodes CDR1 DFQATT and CDR2 SNEGSKA (reference sequence). With 3 bases removed from V and 3 bases from J, the gap between germline ends came to 17 bases. This CDR3 is built from 15 residues. DNA of the CDR3: TGCAGTGCTAGGGGGGGGGCAGCGAGAGAAGAGACCCAGTACTTC. Encoded protein: CSARGGAAREETQYF.

The sample holds many counts of this clonotype. The gene calls are TRBV7-3 and TRBJ2-3; D not resolved. Trimming pared 2 bases from V and 2 bases from J, leaving 8 bases between. The CDR3 sequence is 14 residues long. Germline CDR1 reads SGHTA; CDR2 reads FQGTGA. CDR3 protein: CASSLGLDTDTQYF. The CDR3 DNA reads as TGTGCCAGCAGCTTAGGGCTAGACACAGATACGCAGTATTTT.

This clonotype was detected a few times. This rearrangement joins TRBV2 to TRBJ1-5; 8 bases agree with TRBD1. Germline V lookup: CDR1 SNHLY, CDR2 FYNNEI. The CDR3 length is 16 residues. J gave up 6 bases and V 5 bases, and 12 bases lay outside the gene matches. The CDR3 protein is CASSKDREGVGQPQHF. The CDR3 DNA reads TGTGCCAGCAGTAAGGACAGGGAAGGTGTAGGTCAGCCCCAGCATTTT. Full variable domain (missing parts from reference TRBV2 and TRBJ1-5): EPEVTQTPSHQVTQMGQEVILRCVPISNHLYFYWYRQILGQKVEFLVSFYNNEISEKSEIFDDQFSVERPDGSNFTLKIRSTKLEDSAMYFCASSKDREGVGQPQHFGDGTRLSIL.

The V gene is TRBV5-5, the J gene TRBJ2-2; D tentatively fits TRBD1 or TRBD2 (7 bases each). Trimming took off 3 bases at V and 4 bases at J, with 25 bases between the two ends. CDR3 length: 19 residues. Germline loops: CDR1 SGHKS, CDR2 YYEKEE (reference sequence). CDR3 nucleotides: TGTGCCAGCAGCTCACAGCACGCAGGGGGGGGCCGCGGCACCGGGGAGCTGTTTTTT. Its translation: CASSSQHAGGGRGTGELFF.

The gene calls are TRBV24-1 and TRBJ2-1, with TRBD2 matching 13 bases. The CDR3 runs to 17 residues. J was trimmed by 3 bases and V by 5 bases; bases with no gene match: 6. Germline V gene data show CDR1 as KGHDR and CDR2 as SFDVKD. The CDR3 region is CATSGLAGGRGYNEQFF. DNA of the CDR3: TGTGCCACCAGTGGACTAGCGGGAGGCCGGGGCTACAATGAGCAGTTCTTC.

This clonotype was observed a few times. The rearrangement joins TRBV24-1 to TRBJ2-1, with D maybe TRBD2 (5 bases). The CDR3 extends over 13 amino acids. Trimming stripped 9 bases from V and 0 bases from J, with 8 bases between. The germline CDR1 and CDR2 sequences are KGHDR and SFDVKD. CDR3 sequence (DNA): TGTGCCACCCGGGGAAGCTCCTACAATGAGCAGTTCTTC. Protein product: CATRGSSYNEQFF.

This clonotype came up a few times. The CDR3 loop reads CASRRGLAGGRANEQFF. The CDR3 DNA reads as TGTGCCAGCAGACGGGGACTAGCGGGAGGCAGGGCCAATGAGCAGTTCTTC. The chain recombines TRBV3-1 with TRBJ2-1, with 15 bases matching TRBD2. CDR3 length: 17 residues. With V trimmed by 6 bases and J by 6 bases, 9 bases remained unmatched. The germline gives CDR1 LGHDT, CDR2 YNNKEL (reference sequence).

This clonotype was detected only a few times. This chain links TRBV7-2 with TRBJ2-1, with a weak D call TRBD1 (5 bases). The CDR3 has 13 amino acids. CDR1 and CDR2 from the germline V gene are SGHTA and FQGNSA. The V end was cut by 3 bases, the J end by 6 bases, with 9 bases between. The CDR3 DNA is TGTGCCAGCAGCTTCCAGGGATCCAATGAGCAGTTCTTC. This gives the protein CASSFQGSNEQFF.

There are a few counts of this clonotype. J is TRBJ2-7 and V is TRBV5-1, with 7 nucleotides matching TRBD2. CDR3 size: 15 residues. CDR1 and CDR2 from the germline V gene are SGHRS and YFSETQ. With V trimmed by 1 base and J by 1 base, 5 bases remained unmatched. CDR3 protein: CASSLSYGGSYEQYF. CDR3 bases: TGCGCCAGCAGCTTGTCCTACGGGGGGTCCTACGAGCAGTACTTC.

This clonotype has at least ten counts. This chain links TRBV5-1 with TRBJ1-3, with D perhaps TRBD1 (6 bases). The V gene's germline CDR1 is SGHRS and CDR2 YFSETQ. V lost 0 bases, J lost 0 bases, and 13 bases lay in between. The CDR3 is 17 amino acids. CDR3 DNA: TGCGCCAGCAGCTTGGAAGACAGGACTCACTCTGGAAACACCATATATTTT. Translated: CASSLEDRTHSGNTIYF. Complete variable domain (other parts from reference TRBV5-1 and TRBJ1-3): KAGVTQTPRYLIKTRGQQVTLSCSPISGHRSVSWYQQTPGQGLQFLFEYFSETQRNKGNFPGRFSGRQFSNSRSEMNVSTLELGDSALYLCASSLEDRTHSGNTIYFGEGSWLTVV.

The CDR3 reads CASTKQGANTGELFF. CDR3 DNA sequence: TGCGCCAGCACCAAGCAGGGGGCGAACACCGGGGAGCTGTTTTTT. This rearrangement joins TRBV5-1 to TRBJ2-2; 7 bases line up with TRBD1. Per germline, CDR1 SGHRS and CDR2 YFSETQ. V lost 6 bases to trimming and J lost 0 bases; unmatched junction nucleotides: 5. The CDR3 sequence is 15 residues long.

This clonotype was picked up a small number of times. The chain employs TRBV24-1 and TRBJ2-3; 8 bases fit TRBD2. The V and J ends lost 5 bases and 1 base, in that order; junction bases with no gene match: 7. CDR3 length: 16 amino acids. Germline CDR1 is KGHDR and CDR2 is SFDVKD. The CDR3 loop reads CATSVPSGRGTDTQYF. CDR3 nucleotides: TGTGCCACCAGTGTACCAAGCGGGAGAGGCACAGATACGCAGTATTTT.

The chain joins TRBV7-2 to TRBJ1-5; TRBD1 agrees at 8 bases. CDR3 length: 15 residues. Losses at the gene ends were 2 bases for V and 7 bases for J; bases not matched to a gene: 7. Germline V gene sequence: CDR1 SGHTA, CDR2 FQGNSA. The CDR3 DNA follows: TGTGCCAGCAGCTTATTATCAGGGGGCGAGCAGCCCCAGCATTTT. Protein sequence: CASSLLSGGEQPQHF.

This clonotype has more than one count but fewer than ten. This chain uses TRBV7-8 with TRBJ2-3, with 7 nucleotides matching TRBD1. Germline V lookup: CDR1 SGHVS, CDR2 FQNEAQ. The CDR3 covers 14 residues. J was trimmed by 11 bases and V by 5 bases; bases with no gene match: 13. The DNA for the CDR3 is TGTGCCAGCAGCCGAACAGAAGGACGGGACAGGCAGTATTTT. This gives the protein CASSRTEGRDRQYF.

This clonotype was counted at least ten times. The chain carries TRBV5-1 and TRBJ2-1; TRBD1 aligns across 7 bases. Germline values: CDR1 SGHRS, CDR2 YFSETQ. The CDR3 is 15 amino acids. The J segment lost 3 bases and the V segment lost 0 bases, leaving 3 bases of the junction unmatched. The chain's CDR3 is CASSLGQGYYNEQFF. The CDR3, as DNA: TGCGCCAGCAGCTTGGGACAGGGATACTACAATGAGCAGTTCTTC. Filled out from reference TRBV5-1 and TRBJ2-1, the complete variable domain reads KAGVTQTPRYLIKTRGQQVTLSCSPISGHRSVSWYQQTPGQGLQFLFEYFSETQRNKGNFPGRFSGRQFSNSRSEMNVSTLELGDSALYLCASSLGQGYYNEQFFGPGTRLTVL.